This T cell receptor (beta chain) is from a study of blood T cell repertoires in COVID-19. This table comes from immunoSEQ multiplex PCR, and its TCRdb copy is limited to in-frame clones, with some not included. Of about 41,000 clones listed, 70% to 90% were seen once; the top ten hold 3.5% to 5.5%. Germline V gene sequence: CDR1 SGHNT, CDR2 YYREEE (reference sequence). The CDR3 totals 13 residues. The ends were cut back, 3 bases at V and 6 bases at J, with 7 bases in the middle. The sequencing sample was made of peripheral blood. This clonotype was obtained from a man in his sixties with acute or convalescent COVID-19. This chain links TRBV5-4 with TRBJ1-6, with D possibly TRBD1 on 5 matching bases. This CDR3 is CASSSRVNSPLHF. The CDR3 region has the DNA TGTGCCAGCAGCTCCAGGGTTAATTCACCCCTCCACTTT.